Sequencing of this T cell receptor (beta chain) was carried out in a study of T-cell reconstitution after alpha-beta-depleted transplantation in children. Unique molecular identifiers featured in how the TCRbeta library was prepared. Each CDR3 protein gets one entry after TCRdb re-called the PCR reads with MiXCR. The table has approximately 390,000 distinct CDR3 sequences, roughly 10% seen once. CDR3 size: 12 residues. Germline CDR1 reads MNHNS; CDR2 reads SASEGT. V lost 10 bases and J lost 12, with 19 bases in between. The origin of this receptor is a human donor who donated a stem cell graft to a child with acute myeloid leukemia. This material consisted of PBMCs from the stem cell graft donor, taken from the stem cell graft. The chain couples TRBV6-1 to TRBJ2-1; D ambiguous. The CDR3 spells CATVVGPLGQFF. DNA of the CDR3: TGTGCCACCGTGGTGGGTCCCCTGGGGCAGTTCTTC.